The rows below give T cell receptor beta chains drawn from one sample of a study of T cell responses to AZD1222 COVID-19 vaccine. TCRdb's table, derived via immunoSEQ multiplex PCR, lists solely in-frame clones and lacks some. The sample holds tens of thousands of clones, around three quarters seen once. The material sequenced was peripheral blood, taken 28 days after the second AZD1222 dose. The source of these receptors is an adult who received the AZD1222 COVID-19 vaccine. Both conserved end residues are trimmed from each CDR3. The order of the fields is J gene, V gene, CDR3 protein.

>TRBJ1-2|TRBV28
AESPGGAVYGYT
>TRBJ2-2|TRBV7-9
ASMTSGTTGELF
>TRBJ2-7|TRBV2
ASSGTSGGTYEQY
>TRBJ1-6|TRBV7-2
ASSLADRNSPLH
>TRBJ2-7|TRBV15
ATSRADSTYEQY
>TRBJ2-7|TRBV5-1
ASSERGRLYEQY
>TRBJ2-5|TRBV7-2
ASSPWTSGSETQY
>TRBJ1-2|TRBV6-5
ASSYSALGAGGYT
>TRBJ1-5|TRBV10-3
AISGDTPNQPQH
>TRBJ2-1|TRBV19
ASSIGGGGGFNEQF
>TRBJ2-5|TRBV7-2
ASSLGGVGLGETQY
>TRBJ2-1|TRBV4-2
ASSQDGGGTLPPNEQF
>TRBJ1-5|TRBV29-1
SVTTDSNQPQH
>TRBJ2-7|TRBV7-9
ASSLVGPGTQY
>TRBJ2-2|TRBV6-6
ASTPRLAANTGELF
>TRBJ2-1|TRBV19
ASSTAGTVNNEQF
>TRBJ1-2|TRBV28
ASTAAASLYGYT